This TCR beta chain was captured by sequencing in a study of cytomegalovirus exposure and HLA in healthy donors (dated by TCRdb to about 2017). About the full investigation: An earlier analysis of approximately 640 of the donors reported roughly 270 Gb of sequence data and roughly 100 million unique TCR beta sequences from about 180 million T cells. Typing coverage varied by locus: roughly 629-640 donors for A, B, C, DRB1 and DQB1; 522 for DQA1; approximately 570 for DPA1; around 490 for DPB1. Both class I and class II loci were covered by HLA typing, at four-digit resolution. The study combined high-throughput TCR immunosequencing, statistical association of individual TCRs with disease status, and machine learning to predict cytomegalovirus infection status. Several DR-DQ haplotypes were treated as single units for association and clustering because of strong linkage in the cohort. The study was designed to test whether signatures of past pathogen exposure could be identified by cataloging public T cell receptors. In a later analysis, previously published TCR beta repertoires from hundreds of donors were re-analyzed and high-resolution HLA genotyping was added so that TCR occurrence patterns could be studied. All discovery cohort repertoires had been generated on a single sequencing platform. A later genetic analysis took genome-wide SNP genotypes for about three fifths of the roughly 700 donors and used that subset as a discovery cohort. Among the roughly 430 genotyped donors, about 85% belonged to the genetic ancestry cluster associated with self-reported Caucasian donors. Besides the first cohort of approximately 670 subjects, a separate validation cohort made up of around 120 different subjects was used. About 280 gigabases of sequencing data and 70 million to 95 million unique TCR sequences made up an early release that covered nearly 650 HLA-typed donors. Using immunosequencing, the study profiled T cell repertoires from around 680 subjects and related those repertoires to cytomegalovirus serostatus. Donor age, sex, ethnicity and CMV serostatus were collected together with the repertoire data. In an earlier analysis of 500 to 650 of the donors, high-throughput TCR beta sequencing was used to judge whether each TCR beta V gene segment behaved as functional or pseudogenic. Among a few hundred genotyped donors of the cohort, an average of approximately 250,000 unique TCR beta nucleotide sequences were sequenced per donor, around 20% of them non-productive. In the later analysis, no new phenotypic data were used to find candidate immune exposures; instead, reliance was placed on TCR beta sequences and their occurrence across donors. The paper's findings and limits, for the study overall: The authors suggested that the approach could potentially be generalized to other disease states and immunological phenotypes. A further reported finding was that TCR beta sequences accurately predicted the HLA-A and HLA-B alleles for most subjects in the first cohort. A cluster of highly shared sequence variants was judged likely to be a technical artifact of the sequencing pipeline. When HLA alleles, especially DR and DQ, strongly co-occurred, attributing TCR associations to individual alleles was difficult. Some IMGT-functional V segments, including TRBV6-2 and TRBV6-3, could not be distinguished by the 87-base-pair reads and were therefore excluded. At a false discovery rate of 0.05, a later analysis linked 16,951 TCR beta sequences to specific HLA alleles. Because counts were too low, 15 to 20 rarely observed V segments, including chromosome 9 orphons, were excluded from the earlier analysis of 500 to 700 of the donors. In an earlier analysis of over 550 of the donors, most TCR beta V segments were observed in productive rearrangements about 87% or about 30% of the time, broadly matching IMGT annotations. Across donors, most TCR sequences were observed very rarely, whereas some public TCRs were present in many individuals. In a later analysis, most CMV-associated TCR beta chains were found to appear HLA-restricted, with HLA associations seemingly driven largely by CMV exposure. Immune exposure information for the cohort was limited to CMV serostatus. Sequencing depth was assumed to be roughly uniform across donors in the presence/absence analyses, though that assumption may not hold. The classifier was reported to diagnose cytomegalovirus status with high specificity and sensitivity in both the original cohort and the validation cohort. V-gene and J-gene trimming of TCR beta chains was associated with a missense DCLRE1C variant in a later genetic analysis, and the association was replicated in an independent cohort. Because some donors lacked HLA typing at each locus, the association tests relied only on the typed subset. In a later analysis, the rate of TCR association differed among HLA loci, with DRB1 alleles having the most associated TCRs and HLA-C alleles having the fewest. Correlated functional status among segregating V segments might be attributable to linkage disequilibrium, but an unknown experimental factor could not be ruled out. In a later analysis, several top co-occurrence clusters were reported to appear linked to parvovirus B19, influenza, CMV and Epstein-Barr virus. The cohort was sequenced for TCR beta chains only, and without alpha or paired-chain data the features that could be detected were limited. In vitro tests confirmed that a few of the cytomegalovirus-associated TCR beta chains recognize cytomegalovirus antigens. According to a later genetic analysis, donors in an Asian-associated ancestry cluster had fewer N-insertions in productive TCRs than the approximately 700-donor mean. Compared with equally common non-associated chains, HLA-associated TCR beta chains in a later analysis were more clonally expanded and had lower generation probabilities. The study listed 150 to 200 TCR beta chains as associated with cytomegalovirus.

Per the germline V gene (reference sequence), MNHEY is the CDR1 and SMNVEV is the CDR2. The CDR3 runs 14 amino acids, cysteine and phenylalanine included. Only the CDR3 DNA stays, 42 bases, in frame from base 1. Trimming takes 1 base off V and 5 bases off J; junction bases not matched to a gene: 4. The cohort comprised around 690 healthy bone marrow donors. Cohort members were all nominally healthy when sampled, although unrecorded immune exposures were likely present. The donor tested CMV seronegative, placing the donor among the 352 seronegative members of the cohort. A peripheral blood sample was collected from each donor, and TCR beta sequencing was performed on peripheral blood mononuclear cells. The Qiagen DNeasy Blood Extraction Kit was used to extract genomic DNA from the blood cell samples. The method was the immunoSEQ multiplex PCR assay. A mixture of 60 forward primers for TCR Vbeta segments and 13 reverse primers for TCR Jbeta segments was used in the multiplex PCR. The CDR3 region of rearranged TCR beta genes was amplified from genomic DNA with a multiplex PCR assay. The amplified TCR beta libraries were sequenced on the Illumina HiSeq System as 87-base-pair reads. The original pipeline was this. Across the 670 or so repertoires, a later analysis counted 78 million or so unique TCR beta chains, around 11 million of which were shared by at least two donors. Raw reads were error-corrected and collapsed into unique sequences with a nearest-neighbor algorithm that merged closely related sequences to remove PCR and sequencing errors. V, D and J gene segments were assigned by aligning CDR3 sequences to IMGT reference sequences. For a sequence to be retained, at least a six-nucleotide match to both a V gene segment and a J gene segment was required. A rearrangement counted as productive if the CDR3 had no stop codons and remained in frame with V and J, and every other rearrangement counted as non-productive. CDR3 was defined by IMGT convention, running from the second conserved V-encoded cysteine to the conserved J-encoded phenylalanine. In an earlier analysis of roughly 610 of the donors, sequences lacking an unambiguous match to a single V gene segment were excluded. In an earlier analysis of some 590 of the donors, a V segment was called functional when productive rearrangements were above 56.7%, and segregating when the standard deviation between donors exceeded 5%. A statistical classification framework was built for diagnosing cytomegalovirus status from the catalog of TCR beta chain sequences. In a later analysis, TCR nucleotide sequences were compared against IMGT/GENE-DB human TR gene sequences so that V and J genes could be assigned. The TCRdist pipeline was used in a later analysis to assign CDR3 sequences and most-parsimonious VDJ recombination scenarios. In a later analysis, each TCR beta chain was defined by its CDR3 amino acid sequence together with its V-gene family, and reads lacking a unique V-gene family were excluded. In a later analysis, 450 to 600 highly shared, low-generation-probability nucleotide sequences were removed to address suspected cross-contamination and a sequencing artifact. A later analysis calculated a clonal expansion index for each public chain from normalized within-repertoire ranks of inferred template counts. A later analysis computed generation probabilities with a VDJ recombination model fitted to out-of-frame rearrangements, and checked the results against IGoR. In a later analysis, hypergeometric tests were used to score TCR-TCR, TCR-HLA and TCR-CMV co-occurrence, with a repertoire-size bias correction applied to TCR pairs. False discovery rates were estimated in a later analysis by permuting HLA or CMV assignments 20 times. In a later analysis, co-occurring TCRs were grouped using DBSCAN, with TCRdist sequence similarity added in when clustering inside HLA-allele-positive subsets. Repertoires with fewer than 30,000 or more than 120,000 public chains were left out of co-occurrence clustering, as were about 5 repertoires with anomalous nucleotide sharing. TCRdb retrieved this table from immuneACCESS and kept in-frame rearrangements only. Not all clones are present; in checked studies, unresolved V genes account for under half, and no reason is known for the remainder. That table gives V, J and clone size, and the DNA gave D and trimming. The sample table contains over 150,000 clones; only one count was recorded for roughly 74% of them. The ten largest account for over 2.5% of the sample.

Remarks on this clone: Its target antigen remains unknown. No per-base quality is available; no much larger clone lies one base away.

Sequencing input: PBMCs. The TCR was taken from a man aged 18 to 35 in good health and CMV-seronegative. The chain uses TRBV27 and TRBJ1-1; 7 middle bases align to TRBD1. In nucleotide form, the sequence is TGTGCCAGCAGTTTATACAGGGGTGAGACTGAAGCTTTCTTT. It translates as CASSLYRGETEAFF.